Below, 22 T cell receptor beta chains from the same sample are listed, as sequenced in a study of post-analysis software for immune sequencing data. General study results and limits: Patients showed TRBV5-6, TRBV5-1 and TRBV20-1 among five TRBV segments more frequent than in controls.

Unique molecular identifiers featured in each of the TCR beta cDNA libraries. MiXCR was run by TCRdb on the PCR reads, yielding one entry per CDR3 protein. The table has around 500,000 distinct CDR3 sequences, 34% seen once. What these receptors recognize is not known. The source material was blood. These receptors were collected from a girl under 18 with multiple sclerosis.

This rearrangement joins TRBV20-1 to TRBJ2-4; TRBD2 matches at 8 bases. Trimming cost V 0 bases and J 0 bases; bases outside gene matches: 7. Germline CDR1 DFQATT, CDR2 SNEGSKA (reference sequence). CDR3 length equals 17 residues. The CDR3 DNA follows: TGCAGTGCTAGAGATCGGGGGGGGAAGCTAGCCAAAAACATTCAGTACTTC. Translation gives CSARDRGGKLAKNIQYF.

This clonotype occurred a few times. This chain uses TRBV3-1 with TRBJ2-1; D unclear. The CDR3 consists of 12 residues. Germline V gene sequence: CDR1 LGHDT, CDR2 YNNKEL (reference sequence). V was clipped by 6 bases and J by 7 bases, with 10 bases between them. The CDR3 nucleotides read TGTGCCAGCAGGGACGCGGCTAATGAGCAGTTCTTC. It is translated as CASRDAANEQFF.

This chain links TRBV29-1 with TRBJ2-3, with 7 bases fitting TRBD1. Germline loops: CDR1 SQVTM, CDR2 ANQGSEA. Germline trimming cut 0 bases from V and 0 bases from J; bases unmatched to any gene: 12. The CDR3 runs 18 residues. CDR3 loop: CSVEDFADRRQSTDTQYF. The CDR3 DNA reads TGCAGCGTTGAAGATTTCGCGGACAGGAGGCAAAGCACAGATACGCAGTATTTT.

The CDR3, as DNA: TGTGCCAGCAGCTTTGGTACAGGGCGGGCGGGCTACACCTTC. Amino acids: CASSFGTGRAGYTF. V gene TRBV11-2 combines with J gene TRBJ1-2; D possibly corresponds to TRBD1 (6 bases). Trimming shortened V by 3 bases and J by 8 bases, and 16 bases separated the two germline ends. Germline V CDR1 and CDR2: SGHAT, FQNNGV. CDR3 size: 14 residues.

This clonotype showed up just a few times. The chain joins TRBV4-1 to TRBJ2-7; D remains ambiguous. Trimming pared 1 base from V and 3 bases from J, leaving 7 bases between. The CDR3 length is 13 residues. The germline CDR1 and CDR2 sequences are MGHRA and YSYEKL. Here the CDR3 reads CASSQVESYEQYF. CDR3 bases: TGCGCCAGCAGCCAAGTTGAGAGCTACGAGCAGTACTTC.

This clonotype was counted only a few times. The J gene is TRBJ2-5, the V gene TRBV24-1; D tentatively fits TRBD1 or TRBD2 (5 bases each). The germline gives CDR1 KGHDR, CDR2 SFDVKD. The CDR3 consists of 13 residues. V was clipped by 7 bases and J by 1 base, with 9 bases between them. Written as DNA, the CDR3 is TGTGCCACCAGCCGAGGGGCCCAAGAGACCCAGTACTTC. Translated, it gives CATSRGAQETQYF.

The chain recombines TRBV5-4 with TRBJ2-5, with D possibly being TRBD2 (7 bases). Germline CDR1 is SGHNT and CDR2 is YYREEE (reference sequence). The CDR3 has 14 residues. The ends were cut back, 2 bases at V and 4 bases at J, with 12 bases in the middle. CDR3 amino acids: CASSFRGAPETQYF. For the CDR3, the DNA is TGTGCCAGCAGCTTTCGGGGGGCTCCAGAGACCCAGTACTTC.

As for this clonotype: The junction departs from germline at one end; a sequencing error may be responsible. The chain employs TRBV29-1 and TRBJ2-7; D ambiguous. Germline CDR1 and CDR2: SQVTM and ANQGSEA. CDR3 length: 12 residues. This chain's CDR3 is CGVRRSSYEQYF. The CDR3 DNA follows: TGCGGCGTTCGCAGGAGTTCCTACGAGCAGTACTTC.

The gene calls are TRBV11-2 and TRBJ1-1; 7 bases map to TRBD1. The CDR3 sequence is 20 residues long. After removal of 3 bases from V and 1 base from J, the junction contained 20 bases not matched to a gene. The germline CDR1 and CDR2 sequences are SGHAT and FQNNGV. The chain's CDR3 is CASSFRGGSAQGKQNTEAFF. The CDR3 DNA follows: TGTGCCAGCAGCTTTAGGGGGGGTTCGGCACAGGGGAAACAGAACACTGAAGCTTTCTTT.

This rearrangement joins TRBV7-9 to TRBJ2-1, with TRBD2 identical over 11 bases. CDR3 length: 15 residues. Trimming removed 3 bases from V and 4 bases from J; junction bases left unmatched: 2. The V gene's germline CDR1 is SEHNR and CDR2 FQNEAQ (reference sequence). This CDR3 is CASSFIAGGYNEQFF. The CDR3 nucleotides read TGTGCCAGCAGCTTTATAGCGGGGGGGTACAATGAGCAGTTCTTC. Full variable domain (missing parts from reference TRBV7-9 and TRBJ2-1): DTGVSQNPRHKITKRGQNVTFRCDPISEHNRLYWYRQTLGQGPEFLTYFQNEAQLEKSRLLSDRFSAERPKGSFSTLEIQRTEQGDSAMYLCASSFIAGGYNEQFFGPGTRLTVL.

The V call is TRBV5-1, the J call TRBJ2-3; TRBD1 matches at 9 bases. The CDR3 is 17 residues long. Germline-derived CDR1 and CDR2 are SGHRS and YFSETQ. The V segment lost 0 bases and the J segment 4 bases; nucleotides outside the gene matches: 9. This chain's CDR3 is CASSLGPQGARADTQYF. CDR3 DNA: TGCGCCAGCAGCTTGGGCCCACAGGGGGCGAGGGCAGATACGCAGTATTTT.

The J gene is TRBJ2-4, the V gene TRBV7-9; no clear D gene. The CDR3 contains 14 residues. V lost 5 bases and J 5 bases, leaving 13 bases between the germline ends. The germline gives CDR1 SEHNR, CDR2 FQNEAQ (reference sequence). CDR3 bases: TGTGCCAGCAGCCCCAATCCGGGCGAAAACATTCAGTACTTC. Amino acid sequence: CASSPNPGENIQYF. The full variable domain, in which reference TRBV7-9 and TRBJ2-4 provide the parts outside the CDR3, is DTGVSQNPRHKITKRGQNVTFRCDPISEHNRLYWYRQTLGQGPEFLTYFQNEAQLEKSRLLSDRFSAERPKGSFSTLEIQRTEQGDSAMYLCASSPNPGENIQYFGAGTRLSVL.

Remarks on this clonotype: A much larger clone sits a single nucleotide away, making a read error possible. CDR3 in amino acids: CASSQGHTDTQYF. The CDR3 bases are TGTGCCAGCAGCCAGGGGCACACAGATACGCAGTATTTT. The chain joins TRBV3-1 to TRBJ2-3; perhaps TRBD1 as D (5 bases). The CDR3 length is 13 residues. Germline V lookup: CDR1 LGHDT, CDR2 YNNKEL (reference sequence). V lost 3 bases and J 2 bases, leaving 6 bases between the germline ends.

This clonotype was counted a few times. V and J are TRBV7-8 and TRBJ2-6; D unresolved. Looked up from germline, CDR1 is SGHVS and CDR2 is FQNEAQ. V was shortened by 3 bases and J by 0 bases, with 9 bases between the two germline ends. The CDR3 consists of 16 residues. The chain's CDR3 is CASSLGRFSGANVLTF. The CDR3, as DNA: TGTGCCAGCAGCTTGGGCAGATTCTCTGGGGCCAACGTCCTGACTTTC.

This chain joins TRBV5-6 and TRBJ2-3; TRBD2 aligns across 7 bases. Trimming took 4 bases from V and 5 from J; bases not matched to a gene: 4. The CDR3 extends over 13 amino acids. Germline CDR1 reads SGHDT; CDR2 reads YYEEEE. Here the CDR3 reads CASSRPGGDTQYF. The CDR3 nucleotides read TGTGCCAGCAGCCGCCCGGGAGGAGATACGCAGTATTTT.

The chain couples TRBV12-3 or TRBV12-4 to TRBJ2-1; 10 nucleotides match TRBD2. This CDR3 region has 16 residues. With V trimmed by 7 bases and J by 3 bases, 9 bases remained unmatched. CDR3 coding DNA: TGTGCCAGCACCCCTTCAAGCGGGGGGGACTACAATGAGCAGTTCTTC. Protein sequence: CASTPSSGGDYNEQFF.

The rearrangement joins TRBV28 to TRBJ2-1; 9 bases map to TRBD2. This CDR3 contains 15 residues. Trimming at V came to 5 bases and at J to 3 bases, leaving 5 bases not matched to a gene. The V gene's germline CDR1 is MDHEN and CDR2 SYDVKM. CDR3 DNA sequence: TGTGCCAGCAGTAGAGCGGGGGGCGTCTACAATGAGCAGTTCTTC. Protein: CASSRAGGVYNEQFF.

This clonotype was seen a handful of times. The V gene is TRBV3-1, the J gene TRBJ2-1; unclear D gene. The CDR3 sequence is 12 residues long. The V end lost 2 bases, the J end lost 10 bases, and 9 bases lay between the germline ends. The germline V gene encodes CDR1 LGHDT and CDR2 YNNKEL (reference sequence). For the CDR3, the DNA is TGTGCCAGCAGCCAACTGCTCGGGGAGCAGTTCTTC. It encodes CASSQLLGEQFF.

The CDR3 protein is CSASPDTEKLFF. The CDR3 DNA reads as TGCAGTGCTAGCCCAGATACCGAAAAACTGTTTTTT. The chain recombines TRBV20-1 with TRBJ1-4, with D unclear. The germline gives CDR1 DFQATT, CDR2 SNEGSKA (reference sequence). Trimming took off 3 bases at V and 8 bases at J, with 10 bases between the two ends. The CDR3 extends over 12 amino acids.

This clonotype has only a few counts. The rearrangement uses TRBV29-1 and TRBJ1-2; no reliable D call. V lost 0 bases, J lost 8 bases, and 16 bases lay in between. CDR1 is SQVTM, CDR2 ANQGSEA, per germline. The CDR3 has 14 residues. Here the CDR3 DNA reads TGCAGCGTTGAAGATCTGGACGGGATGGAGGGCTACACCTTC. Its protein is CSVEDLDGMEGYTF. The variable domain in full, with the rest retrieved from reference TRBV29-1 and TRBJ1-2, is SAVISQKPSRDICQRGTSLTIQCQVDSQVTMMFWYRQQPGQSLTLIATANQGSEATYESGFVIDKFPISRPNLTFSTLTVSNMSPEDSSIYLCSVEDLDGMEGYTFGSGTRLTVV.

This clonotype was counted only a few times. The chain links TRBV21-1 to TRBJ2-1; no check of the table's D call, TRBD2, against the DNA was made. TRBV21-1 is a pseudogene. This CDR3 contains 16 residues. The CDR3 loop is CASSNIGGLNYNEQFF. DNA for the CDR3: TGTGCCAGCAGCAATATCGGCGGGCTCAATTACAATGAGCAGTTCTTC.

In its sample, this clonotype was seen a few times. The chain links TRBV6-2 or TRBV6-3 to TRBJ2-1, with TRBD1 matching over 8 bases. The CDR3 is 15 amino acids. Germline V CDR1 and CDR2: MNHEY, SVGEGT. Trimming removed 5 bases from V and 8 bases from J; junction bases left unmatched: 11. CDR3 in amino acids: CASSPGQGALDEQFF. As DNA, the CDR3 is TGTGCCAGCAGTCCGGGGCAGGGGGCTTTAGATGAGCAGTTCTTC.